The sequence of this T cell receptor (beta chain) was determined in a study of technical replicates of blood from a handful of donors. The repertoire was sequenced with immunoSEQ multiplex PCR; TCRdb's copy has only in-frame clones and lacks some. In the table there are 75,000 to 90,000 clones, 80% to 95% of which are singletons. The source is a human donor in good health. The sample comprised T cells isolated from PBMCs.

The CDR3 bases are TGTGCCAGTAGTCCCCAAGGACAGGGGGGAGGTCAACTGTTTTTT. Its translation: CASSPQGQGGGQLFF. The rearrangement uses TRBV19 and TRBJ1-4; 10 bases are a match to TRBD1. J gave up 12 bases and V 5 bases, and 12 bases lay outside the gene matches. The CDR3 is made up of 15 amino acids. Germline V gene sequence: CDR1 LNHDA, CDR2 SQIVND (reference sequence).